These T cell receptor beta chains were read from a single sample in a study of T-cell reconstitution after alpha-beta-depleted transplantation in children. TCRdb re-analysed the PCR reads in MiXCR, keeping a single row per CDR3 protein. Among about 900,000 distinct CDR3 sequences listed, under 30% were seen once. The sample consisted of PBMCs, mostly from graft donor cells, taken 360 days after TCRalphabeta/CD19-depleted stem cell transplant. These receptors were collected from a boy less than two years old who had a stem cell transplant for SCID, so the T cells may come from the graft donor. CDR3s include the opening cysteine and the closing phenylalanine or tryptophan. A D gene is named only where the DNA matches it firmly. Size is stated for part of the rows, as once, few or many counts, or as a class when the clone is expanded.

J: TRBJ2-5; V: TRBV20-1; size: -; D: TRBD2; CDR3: CSARTSGAQETQYF; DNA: TGCAGTGCAAGGACTAGCGGGGCCCAAGAGACCCAGTACTTC
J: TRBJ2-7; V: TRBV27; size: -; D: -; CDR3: CASIGDTYEQYF; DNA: TGTGCCAGCATAGGGGACACCTACGAGCAGTACTTC
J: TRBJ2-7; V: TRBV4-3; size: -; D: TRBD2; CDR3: CASSQAWRGGSYEQYF; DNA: TGCGCCAGCAGCCAAGCTTGGCGCGGGGGATCCTACGAGCAGTACTTC
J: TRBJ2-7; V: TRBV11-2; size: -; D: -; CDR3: CASSADSGGPYEQYF; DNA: TGTGCCAGCAGCGCCGACAGTGGGGGCCCCTACGAGCAGTACTTC
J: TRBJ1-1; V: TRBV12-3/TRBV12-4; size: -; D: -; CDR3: CASSLESRGAFF; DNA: TGTGCCAGCAGTTTAGAGAGCCGAGGAGCTTTCTTT
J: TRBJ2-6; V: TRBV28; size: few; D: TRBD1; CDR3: CASSFRQGKGGANVLTF; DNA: TGTGCCAGCAGTTTCCGACAGGGTAAAGGTGGGGCCAACGTCCTGACTTTC
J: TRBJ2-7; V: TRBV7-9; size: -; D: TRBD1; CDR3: CASSWDRGKQYF; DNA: TGTGCCAGCAGCTGGGACAGGGGAAAGCAGTACTTC
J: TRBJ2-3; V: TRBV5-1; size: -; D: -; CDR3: CASSLLGGRSTDTQYF; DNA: TGCGCCAGCAGCTTGCTGGGGGGGCGAAGCACAGATACGCAGTATTTT
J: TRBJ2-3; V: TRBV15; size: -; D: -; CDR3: CATSRDRRSTDTQYF; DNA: TGTGCCACCAGCAGAGATCGCAGAAGCACAGATACGCAGTATTTT
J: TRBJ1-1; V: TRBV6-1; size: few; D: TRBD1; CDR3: CASSRTGKPNTEAFF; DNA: TGTGCCAGCAGTCGGACAGGGAAACCGAACACTGAAGCTTTCTTT
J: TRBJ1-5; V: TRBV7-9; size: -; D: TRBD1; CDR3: CASSLNRGYGNQPQHF; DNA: TGTGCCAGCAGCTTAAACAGGGGGTACGGCAATCAGCCCCAGCATTTT
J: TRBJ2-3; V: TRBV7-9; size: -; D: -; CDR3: CASSLVRQATDTQYF; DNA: TGTGCCAGCAGCTTGGTGAGACAGGCCACAGATACGCAGTATTTT
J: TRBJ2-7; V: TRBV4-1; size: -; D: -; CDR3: CASSQVFRGALPLSYEQYF; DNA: TGCGCCAGCAGCCAAGTCTTCCGGGGGGCTCTACCGCTATCCTACGAGCAGTACTTC
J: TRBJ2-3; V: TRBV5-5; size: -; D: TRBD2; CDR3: CASSLGGLVPTDTQYF; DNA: TGTGCCAGCAGCTTAGGAGGACTAGTCCCCACAGATACGCAGTATTTT
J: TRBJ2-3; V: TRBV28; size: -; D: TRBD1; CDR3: CASTRPHRGRTDTQYF; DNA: TGTGCCAGTACTCGACCCCACAGGGGGCGTACAGATACGCAGTATTTT
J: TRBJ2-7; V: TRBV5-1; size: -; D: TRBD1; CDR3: CASSSGQLGEQYF; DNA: TGCGCCAGCAGCTCGGGACAGCTGGGCGAGCAGTACTTC
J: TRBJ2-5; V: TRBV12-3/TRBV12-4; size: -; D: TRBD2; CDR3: CASSSKRGAQETQYF; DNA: TGTGCCAGCAGTTCGAAGCGGGGAGCTCAAGAGACCCAGTACTTC